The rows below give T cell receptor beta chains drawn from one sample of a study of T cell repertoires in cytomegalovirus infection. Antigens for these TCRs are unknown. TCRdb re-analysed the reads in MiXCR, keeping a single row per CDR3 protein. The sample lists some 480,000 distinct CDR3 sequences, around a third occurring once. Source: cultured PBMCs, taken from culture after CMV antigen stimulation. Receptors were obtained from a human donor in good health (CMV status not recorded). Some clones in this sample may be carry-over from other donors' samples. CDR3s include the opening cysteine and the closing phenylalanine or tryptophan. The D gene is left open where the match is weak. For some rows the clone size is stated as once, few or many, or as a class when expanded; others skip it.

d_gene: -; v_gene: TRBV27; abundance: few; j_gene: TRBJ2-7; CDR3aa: CASSRTPLYEQYF; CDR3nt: TGTGCCAGCTCCCGGACCCCCCTCTACGAGCAGTACTTC
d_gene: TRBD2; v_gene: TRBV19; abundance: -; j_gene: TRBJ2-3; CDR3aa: CATQGTSGSRGTQYF; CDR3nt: TGTGCCACGCAAGGGACTAGCGGGAGTAGGGGTACGCAGTATTTT
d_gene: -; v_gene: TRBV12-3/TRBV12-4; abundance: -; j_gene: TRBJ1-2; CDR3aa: CASSFQDGNYGYTF; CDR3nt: TGTGCCAGCAGTTTCCAGGACGGCAACTATGGCTACACCTTC
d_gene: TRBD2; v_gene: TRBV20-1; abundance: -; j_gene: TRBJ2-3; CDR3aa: CSAPSGGTARTDTQYF; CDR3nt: TGCAGTGCTCCGAGCGGGGGCACCGCCCGCACAGATACGCAGTATTTT
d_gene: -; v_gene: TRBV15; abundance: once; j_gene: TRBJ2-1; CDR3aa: CATSKTSYNEQFF; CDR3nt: TGTGCCACCAGCAAGACTAGCTACAATGAGCAGTTCTTC
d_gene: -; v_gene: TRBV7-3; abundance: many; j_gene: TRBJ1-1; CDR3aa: CASSPGWGPTEAFF; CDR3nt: TGTGCCAGCAGCCCGGGGTGGGGGCCCACTGAAGCTTTCTTT
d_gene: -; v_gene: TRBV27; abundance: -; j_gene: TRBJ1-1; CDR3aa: CASSLRVPNTEAFF; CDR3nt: TGTGCCAGCAGTTTGAGGGTCCCGAACACTGAAGCTTTCTTT
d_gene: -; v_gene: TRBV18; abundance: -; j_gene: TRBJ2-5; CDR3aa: CASSPPRTYQETQYF; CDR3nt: TGTGCCAGCTCACCACCTCGGACATACCAAGAGACCCAGTACTTC
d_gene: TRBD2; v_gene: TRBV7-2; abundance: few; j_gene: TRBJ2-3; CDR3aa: CASSSGLAHTDTQYF; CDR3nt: TGTGCCAGCAGCTCCGGACTAGCCCACACAGATACGCAGTATTTT
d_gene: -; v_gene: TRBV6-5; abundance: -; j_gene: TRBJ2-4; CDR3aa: CASSYTPGAKNIQYF; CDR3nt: TGTGCCAGCAGTTACACCCCCGGAGCCAAAAACATTCAGTACTTC
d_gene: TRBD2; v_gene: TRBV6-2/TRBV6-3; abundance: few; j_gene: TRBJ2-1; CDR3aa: CASGHPYGGGPHEQFF; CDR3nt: TGTGCCAGCGGACACCCTTATGGGGGAGGGCCCCATGAGCAGTTCTTC
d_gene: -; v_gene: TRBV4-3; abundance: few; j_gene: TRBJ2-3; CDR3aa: CASSQGQRAYDTQYF; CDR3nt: TGCGCCAGCAGCCAAGGGCAGCGGGCGTACGATACGCAGTATTTT
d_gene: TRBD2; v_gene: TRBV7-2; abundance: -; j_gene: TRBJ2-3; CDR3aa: CASSLERRGRDLTDTQYF; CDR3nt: TGTGCCAGCAGCTTAGAGAGGCGCGGGAGGGACTTAACAGATACGCAGTATTTT
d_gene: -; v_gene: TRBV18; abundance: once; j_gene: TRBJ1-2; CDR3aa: CASSPESNYGYTF; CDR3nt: TGTGCCAGCTCACCAGAAAGTAACTATGGCTACACCTTC
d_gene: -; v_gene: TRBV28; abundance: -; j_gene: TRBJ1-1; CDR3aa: CASRELTEAFF; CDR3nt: TGTGCCAGCAGAGAGTTGACTGAAGCTTTCTTT
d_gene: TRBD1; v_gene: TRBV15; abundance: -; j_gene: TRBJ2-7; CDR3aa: CATSPRGQGDSYEQYF; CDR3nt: TGTGCCACCAGCCCCAGGGGGCAGGGGGACTCCTACGAGCAGTACTTC
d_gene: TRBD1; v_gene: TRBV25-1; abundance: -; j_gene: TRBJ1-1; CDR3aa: CASSARQGLNTEAFF; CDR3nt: TGTGCCAGCAGTGCCCGACAGGGCCTGAACACTGAAGCTTTCTTT
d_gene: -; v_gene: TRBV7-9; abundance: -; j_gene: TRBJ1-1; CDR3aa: CASSLNGFNTEAFF; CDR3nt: TGTGCCAGCAGCTTAAATGGCTTTAACACTGAAGCTTTCTTT
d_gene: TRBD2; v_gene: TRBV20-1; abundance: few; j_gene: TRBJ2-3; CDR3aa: CSAAYLLAEAADTQYF; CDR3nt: TGCAGTGCTGCCTATCTACTAGCGGAGGCGGCAGATACGCAGTATTTT
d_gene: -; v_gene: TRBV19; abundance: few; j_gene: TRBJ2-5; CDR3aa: CASSTGETQYF; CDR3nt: TGTGCCAGTAGTACGGGGGAGACCCAGTACTTC
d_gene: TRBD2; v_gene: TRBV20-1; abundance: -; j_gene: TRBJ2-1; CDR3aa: CSARHLGTRENEQFF; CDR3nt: TGCAGTGCTAGACACCTAGGGACTAGGGAGAATGAGCAGTTCTTC
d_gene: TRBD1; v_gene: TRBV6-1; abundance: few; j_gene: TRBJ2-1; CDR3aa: CASSAQGATYNEQFF; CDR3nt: TGTGCCAGCAGTGCACAGGGGGCCACCTACAATGAGCAGTTCTTC
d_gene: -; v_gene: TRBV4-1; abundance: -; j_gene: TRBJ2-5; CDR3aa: CASSQDGGGETQYF; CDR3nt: TGCGCCAGCAGCCAAGATGGTGGGGGAGAGACCCAGTACTTC
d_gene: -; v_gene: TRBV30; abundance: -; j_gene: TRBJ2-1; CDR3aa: CAWEGLGGRVDEQFF; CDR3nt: TGTGCCTGGGAGGGACTGGGTGGGAGAGTTGATGAGCAGTTCTTC
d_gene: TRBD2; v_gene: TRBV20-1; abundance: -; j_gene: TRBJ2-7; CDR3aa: CSARDPSGAYEQYF; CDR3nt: TGCAGTGCTAGAGATCCTAGCGGAGCCTACGAGCAGTACTTC
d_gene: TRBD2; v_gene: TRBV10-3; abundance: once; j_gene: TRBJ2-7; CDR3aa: CATLEGLAGSYEQYF; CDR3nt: TGTGCCACCCTAGAAGGACTAGCGGGGTCCTACGAGCAGTACTTC
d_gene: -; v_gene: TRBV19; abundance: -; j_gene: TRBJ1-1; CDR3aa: CASNYGNTEAFF; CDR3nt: TGTGCCAGTAATTACGGGAACACTGAAGCTTTCTTT